The text below deals with one TCR beta chain. This clonotype showed up just a few times. Its antigen has not been determined. The junction departs from the called germline gene at one end, perhaps through a read error. Only healthy Caucasian donors were included. The twin cohort consisted of three pairs of female monozygotic twins, all aged about 18 to 29 years. Miltenyi CD45RO+ enrichment and human naive T-cell isolation kits were used to isolate memory (CD45RO+) and naive T cells from PBMC. The data derive from a study of identical twins (dated by TCRdb to between 2015 and 2016). About the investigation overall: To test whether fetal clonotypes persist, this study deep-sequenced TCR alpha and beta repertoires from monozygotic twins, from unrelated adults of various ages, and from cord blood. Replicate twin experiments were performed at different times using different library preparation protocols to rule out contamination. The paper's findings and limits, for the study overall: Because the same donors could not be followed over many years, conclusions were based on cross-sectional statistical analysis. Invariant T cells such as MAIT and iNKT could partly confound zero-insertion analyses, though diverse VJ usage argued against this for most clonotypes. In monozygotic twins, out-of-frame TCR alpha sharing was systematically underestimated by recombination models, although the models agreed with sharing between unrelated individuals. Excess twin sharing in beta out-of-frame sequences was weaker because fewer shared sequences lowered the signal-to-noise ratio. Fewer insertions were carried by abundant cord blood beta clonotypes, a similar but weaker trend appeared in young adult naive repertoires, and no such trend appeared in memory repertoires. Out-of-frame TCR alpha sequences shared between twins showed an excess of low generation-probability sequences compared with coincidental sharing between unrelated individuals.

Via the germline V gene (reference sequence), CDR1 is DFQATT and CDR2 SNEGSKA. Measured from the cysteine to the phenylalanine, the CDR3 is 16 residues long. Here the CDR3 DNA is all that survives: 48 bases in frame from base 1. Library prep was done by 5' RACE. For sequencing, an Illumina HiSeq 2000 was employed. Template switching added a universal primer binding site, and the final cDNA carried a unique molecular identifier that allowed TCR cDNA molecules to be counted accurately. First-strand cDNA for TCR alpha and beta chains was synthesized from specific primers in the conserved constant-segment region. To control for contamination, every cDNA library carried two barcodes: a SMART-Mk sample barcode plus Illumina barcodes. TruSeq adapter sequences along with Illumina sample barcodes were introduced in two successive PCR steps. Sequencing of the TCR alpha and beta cDNA libraries was done on the Illumina HiSeq platform using custom primers. The authors' pipeline ran thus. Unique molecular identifiers were extracted from raw reads with MiGEC, and CDR3 positions were determined with MiXCR. For each individual, recombination models were inferred using an EM algorithm with the repgenHMM and IGoR tools. Shared clonotype analysis was performed with the tcR package in R, normalizing sharing by the product of cloneset sizes. To study raw recombination without the effects of thymic and clonal selection, out-of-frame nonproductive sequences were analyzed. The public reads were reprocessed in TCRdb via fastp at Q25 and MiXCR, keeping in-frame beta chains. Identical CDR3 proteins give one entry, which carries the most common genes and DNA. For this entry, the V and J calls and clone size follow TCRdb and not the study's own pipeline. For this sample there are hundreds of thousands of distinct CDR3 sequences; around 8% appear just once. Of the sample, about 1.9% is held by the ten largest clones.

These same records also appear under a second study, on yellow fever vaccine responses in identical twins. That second publication adds: The authors reported that the T cell response to vaccination in identical twins appeared partly convergent and partly personalized. The study precisely tracked vaccine-responding T cell clones in identical twins.

The sequence links TRBV20-1 to TRBJ2-3; 9 of the junction bases match TRBD1. This TCR derives from a young woman in good health. The sample taken for sequencing was memory (CD45RO+) T cells sorted from blood. According to the study, the label for this sample's cell subset or site signals: CD45RO+ enriched T cells. In nucleotide form, the sequence is TGCTGTGCTAGACACCCCCGAAGACAGGGGGTAGATACGCAGTATTTT. Its product reads: CCARHPRRQGVDTQYF.